This T cell receptor beta chain derives from a study of T cells in Graves' hyperthyroidism and ophthalmopathy. Overall study results and limits: Most expanded thyroid clonotypes above 0.001 also appeared in blood.

Comment on this clonotype: The antigen remains undetermined.

The investigators amplified TCR beta CDR3 regions from RNA transcripts. Primed by the HTBI set, a first-round RT-PCR was run on the TCR CDR3. TCRdb passed the multiplex PCR reads through MiXCR, listing each CDR3 protein once. Of hundreds of thousands of distinct CDR3 sequences detected, around 15% appear once; the ten largest clones hold approximately 18%. Uncontrolled infection, other autoimmune disease, pregnancy or lactation barred patients from enrollment. From more than 9.5 ml of fresh peripheral blood, PBMCs were isolated. CDR3 length: 14 amino acids. Germline lookup yields CDR1 MNHNS and CDR2 SASEGT. Between the trimmed V and J ends, which lost 4 bases and 5 bases, there was a span of 14 bases.

The sequence was collected from a woman between 18 and 29 years old with Graves' hyperthyroidism. V gene TRBV6-1 combines with J gene TRBJ2-5; weak D call: TRBD1 (6 bases). The sequenced sample consisted of blood. CDR3 loop: CASSGPPRGETQYF. The CDR3 nucleotides are TGTGCCAGCAGTGGACCGCCGAGGGGGGAGACCCAGTACTTC.